This T cell receptor (beta chain) was observed in a study of blood T cell repertoires in COVID-19 (TCRdb year 2020). A note on the overall study: Samples from collaborators originated in the United States, Italy and Spain and spanned both the acute and convalescent phases of COVID-19. A de-identified subject ID, COVID-19 status, age in years and sex were almost always included in the sample metadata. The repertoires were released in a freely available public database meant as a resource for research on the immune response to SARS-CoV-2. The dataset comprised deeply sampled blood TCRbeta repertoires from subjects exposed to, actively infected with, or recovered from COVID-19. Where available, HLA class I and class II types were obtained from metadata supplied by the sample provider rather than from assay-based typing. The prospective study material was composed of cDNA or gDNA derived from T cells, B-cell-depleted T cells, or PBMCs. Samples were obtained from the ongoing ImmuneRACE study (first 160 participants) and from about 1,300 subjects provided by 6 global collaborators. What the study reported, not specific to this receptor: How much clinical and demographic metadata was included differed by source and by participant, and the metadata was provided uncurated.

Collaborating institutions collected whole blood in K2EDTA tubes following their own protocols. For TCRbeta analysis, collaborator samples were shipped as frozen whole blood, as isolated PBMCs, or as DNA extracted from either sample type. TCRbeta CDR3 regions were amplified from genomic DNA by means of the immunoSEQ Assay, a bias-controlled multiplex PCR. Under the source paper's analysis protocol: The number of nucleated cells in each sample was estimated by amplification of reference gene primers within the assay. To quantify the absolute abundance of each unique TCRbeta CDR3 rearrangement, sequence reads were collapsed and filtered. Productive Simpson clonality was computed per sample as the square root of Simpson's diversity index over productive rearrangements. TCRdb obtained this table from immuneACCESS and retained in-frame rearrangements with V and J assigned. These tables miss some clones; where compared with another copy, unresolved V genes account for less than half of the shortfall, and the remainder is unexplained. V, J and clone size were drawn from that table, and D and trimming were deduced from the DNA. Here the sample has about 42,000 clones; approximately 88% occur a single time. The ten top clones hold approximately 0.37% of the sample.

CDR1 and CDR2 are read off the germline V gene as SGDLS and YYNGEE. Including the terminal cysteine and phenylalanine, the CDR3 comprises 15 residues. The DNA shown is the 45-base CDR3, in frame from base 1. Cut back by 4 bases and 0 bases, the V and J ends lie 11 bases apart. This clone was seen just once. There is no known antigen for this receptor. The record has no base qualities; no much larger clone is one base away. Sequenced input: peripheral blood. The sequence came from a human donor in a cohort sampled during active COVID-19. The receptor chain draws on TRBV9 and TRBJ1-5; TRBD1 could be the D gene, as 5 bases match. For the CDR3, the sequence is CASSRWGDSNQPQHF. The bases read TGTGCCAGCAGCCGGTGGGGGGATAGCAATCAGCCCCAGCATTTT.